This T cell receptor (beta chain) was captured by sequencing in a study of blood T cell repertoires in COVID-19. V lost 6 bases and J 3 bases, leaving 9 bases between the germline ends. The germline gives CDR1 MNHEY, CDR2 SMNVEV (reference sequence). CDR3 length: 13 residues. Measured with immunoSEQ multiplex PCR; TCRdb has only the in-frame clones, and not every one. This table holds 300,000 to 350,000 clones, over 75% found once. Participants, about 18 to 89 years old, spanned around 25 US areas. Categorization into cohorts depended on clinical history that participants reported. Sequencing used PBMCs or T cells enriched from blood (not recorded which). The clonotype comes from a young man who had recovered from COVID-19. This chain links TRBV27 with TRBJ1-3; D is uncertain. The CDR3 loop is CASREAGGNTIYF. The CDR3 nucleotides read TGTGCCAGCAGGGAAGCAGGTGGAAACACCATATATTTT.